This T cell receptor beta chain was profiled in a study of blood T cell repertoires in COVID-19. The assay was immunoSEQ multiplex PCR, and TCRdb's table has in-frame clones only and misses some. The table includes 65,000 to 80,000 clones, around 90% detected once. In its sample, this clone was seen a few times. Looked up from germline, CDR1 is SGHRS and CDR2 is YFSETQ. Trimming left V 4 bases short and J 13 bases short, with 23 bases between. This CDR3 is 15 amino acids long. This TCR derives from a human donor in a cohort sampled during active COVID-19. This chain joins TRBV5-1 and TRBJ1-4, with D perhaps TRBD1 (6 bases). Sequencing input: peripheral blood. The DNA of the CDR3 is TGCGCCAGCAGCCTGGATTGGACAGCAGGGGAGATACTGTTTTTT. The encoded protein is CASSLDWTAGEILFF.